This is a list of T cell receptor beta chains from one sample in a study of early stage breast cancer tumors. Some clones are missing from TCRdb's copy, which holds only in-frame ones; the method was immunoSEQ multiplex PCR. The sample holds about 51,000 clones; around 78% are singletons and the top ten take just under 3.5%. Sequenced material: blood. The receptors originated from a middle-aged person with breast cancer. Each CDR3 is given without its conserved first and last residue. Each record gives: clone size, J gene, V gene, CDR3 protein. Only some rows state a clone size, as once, few, many or a class for expanded clones.

>NA|TRBJ1-1|TRBV5-1
ASSLVPKSGTEAF
>once|TRBJ1-3|TRBV5-1
ASSSRDQSSGNTIY
>NA|TRBJ1-2|TRBV29-1
SVGANYGYT
>few|TRBJ2-2|TRBV2
ASSEVGADTGELF
>NA|TRBJ1-4|TRBV7-2
ASSLGGTNEKLF
>NA|TRBJ1-1|TRBV2
ASSFGQGTEAF
>NA|TRBJ2-1|TRBV5-5
ASSSGVAGEQF
>once|TRBJ2-1|TRBV21-1
ASSRGLAGGTYNEQF
>few|TRBJ1-2|TRBV5-1
ASSLGGRSTPNYGYT
>NA|TRBJ1-1|TRBV4-2
ASSPQQWGSDTEAF
>NA|TRBJ2-1|TRBV7-2
ASSLGSGRYNEQF
>NA|TRBJ1-1|TRBV14
ASSQGATEAF
>NA|TRBJ1-3|TRBV30
AWSDDNTGGLTSGNTIY
>few|TRBJ2-3|TRBV19
ASSIVQTDTQY
>NA|TRBJ2-5|TRBV2
ASNGLAGETQY
>NA|TRBJ2-3|TRBV6-1
ASSEVGARADTQY
>NA|TRBJ2-1|TRBV5-6
ASSWPVRLNEQF
>NA|TRBJ2-1|TRBV18
ASSPLAGGNEQF
>once|TRBJ2-1|TRBV6-1
ASSKGLASNEQF
>NA|TRBJ2-1|TRBV7-2
ASSLASDSYNEQF
>NA|TRBJ2-1|TRBV5-1
ASSLTAGTTGFYNEQF
>few|TRBJ1-5|TRBV2
ASKQRTGMRQPQH
>NA|TRBJ1-1|TRBV2
ASSALRGANTEAF
>NA|TRBJ1-2|TRBV6-1
ASSEVTGVWGYT
>medium-sized|TRBJ2-7|TRBV30
AWSQLRGQRSYEQY
>NA|TRBJ1-6|TRBV30
AWSSPGASPLH
>NA|TRBJ1-5|TRBV4-1
ASSQVELGRVNQPQH
>NA|TRBJ2-2|TRBV5-8
ASSFGQGGSGELF
>NA|TRBJ2-1|TRBV5-4
ASSSGLAGGINEQF
>NA|TRBJ2-1|TRBV12-5
ASGPEGRGEQF
>NA|TRBJ2-3|TRBV10-1
ASSESRASGGTDTQY
>once|TRBJ1-1|TRBV19
ASRPGASQVMNTEAF
>NA|TRBJ2-5|TRBV10-3
AISLGAKETQY